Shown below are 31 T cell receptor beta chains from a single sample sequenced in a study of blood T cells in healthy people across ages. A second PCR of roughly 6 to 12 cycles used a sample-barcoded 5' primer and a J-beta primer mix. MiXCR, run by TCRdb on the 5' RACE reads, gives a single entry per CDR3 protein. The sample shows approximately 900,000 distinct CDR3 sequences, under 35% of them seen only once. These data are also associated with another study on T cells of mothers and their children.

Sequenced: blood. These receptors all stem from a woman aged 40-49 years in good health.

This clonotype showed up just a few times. DNA for the CDR3: TGTGCCAGCAGCTTGATTGGTCAGGACAGGGGACTGGAGAACACTGAAGCTTTCTTT. The encoded protein is CASSLIGQDRGLENTEAFF. This rearrangement joins TRBV11-3 to TRBJ1-1; TRBD1 matches 9 bases. V trimming: 3 bases; J trimming: 1 base; junction bases outside the gene matches: 15. This CDR3 is built from 19 residues. Germline CDR1 is SGHNT and CDR2 is YENEEA.

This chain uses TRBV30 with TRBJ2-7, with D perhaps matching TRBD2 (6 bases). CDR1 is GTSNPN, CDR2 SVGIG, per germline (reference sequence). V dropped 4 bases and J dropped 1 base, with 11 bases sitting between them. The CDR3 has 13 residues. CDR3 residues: CAWNWGDSYEQYF. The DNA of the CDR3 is TGTGCCTGGAACTGGGGGGATTCCTACGAGCAGTACTTC.

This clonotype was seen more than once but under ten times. CDR3: CASSTEGAEQFF. The CDR3, as DNA: TGCGCCAGCAGCACGGAAGGGGCTGAGCAGTTCTTC. V is TRBV5-1 and J is TRBJ2-1, with D possibly matching TRBD1 (5 bases). With 4 bases removed from V and 9 bases from J, the gap between germline ends came to 11 bases. The CDR3 sequence is 12 residues long. CDR1 is SGHRS and CDR2 is YFSETQ in the germline V gene.

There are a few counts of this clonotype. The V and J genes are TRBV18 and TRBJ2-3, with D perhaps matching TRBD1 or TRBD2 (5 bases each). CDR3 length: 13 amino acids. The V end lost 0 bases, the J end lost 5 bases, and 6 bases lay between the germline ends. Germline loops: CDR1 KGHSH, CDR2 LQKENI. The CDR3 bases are TGTGCCAGCTCACCACCGGGGGAAGATACGCAGTATTTT. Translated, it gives CASSPPGEDTQYF.

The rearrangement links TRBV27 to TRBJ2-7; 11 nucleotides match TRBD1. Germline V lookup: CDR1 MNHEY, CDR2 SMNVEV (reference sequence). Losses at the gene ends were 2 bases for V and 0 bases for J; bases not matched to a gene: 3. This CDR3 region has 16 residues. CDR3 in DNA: TGTGCCAGCAGTTTACGAGGGACAGGGGGCTCCTACGAGCAGTACTTC. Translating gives CASSLRGTGGSYEQYF.

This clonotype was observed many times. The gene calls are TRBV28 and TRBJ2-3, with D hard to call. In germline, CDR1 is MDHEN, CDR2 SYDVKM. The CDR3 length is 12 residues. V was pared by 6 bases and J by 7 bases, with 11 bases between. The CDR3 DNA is TGTGCCAGCAGCCTTTTAACTTATACGCAGTATTTT. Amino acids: CASSLLTYTQYF.

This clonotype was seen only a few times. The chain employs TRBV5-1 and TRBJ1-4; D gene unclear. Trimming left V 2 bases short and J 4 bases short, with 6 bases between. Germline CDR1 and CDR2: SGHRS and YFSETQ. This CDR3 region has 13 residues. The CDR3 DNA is TGCGCCAGCAGCTTCGGGCATAATGAAAAACTGTTTTTT. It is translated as CASSFGHNEKLFF.

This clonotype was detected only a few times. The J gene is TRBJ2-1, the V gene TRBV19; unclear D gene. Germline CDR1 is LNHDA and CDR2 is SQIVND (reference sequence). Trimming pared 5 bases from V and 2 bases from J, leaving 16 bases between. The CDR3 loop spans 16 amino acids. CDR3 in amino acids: CASSFGRATAYNEQFF. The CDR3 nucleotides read TGTGCCAGTAGTTTTGGACGGGCAACGGCCTACAATGAGCAGTTCTTC.

DNA of the CDR3: TGTGCCAGCAGTTCGAGCAGGGGTACAAGAAACACCATATATTTT. Protein product: CASSSSRGTRNTIYF. J is TRBJ1-3 and V is TRBV27; a possible D gene is TRBD1 (6 bases). Trimming shortened V by 4 bases and J by 5 bases, and 15 bases separated the two germline ends. The CDR3 totals 15 residues. Germline V lookup: CDR1 MNHEY, CDR2 SMNVEV (reference sequence).

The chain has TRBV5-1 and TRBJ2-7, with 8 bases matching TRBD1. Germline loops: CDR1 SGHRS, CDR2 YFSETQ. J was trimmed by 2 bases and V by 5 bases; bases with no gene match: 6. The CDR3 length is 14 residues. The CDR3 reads CASSEDREAYEQYF. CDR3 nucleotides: TGCGCCAGCAGTGAGGACAGGGAGGCCTACGAGCAGTACTTC.

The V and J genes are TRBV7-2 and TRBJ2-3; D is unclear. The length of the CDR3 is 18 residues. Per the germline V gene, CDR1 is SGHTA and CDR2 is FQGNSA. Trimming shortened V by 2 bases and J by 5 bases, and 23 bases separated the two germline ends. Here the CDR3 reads CASSLKGHRAVPKDTQYF. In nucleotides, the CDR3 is TGTGCCAGCAGCTTAAAAGGGCATCGGGCAGTCCCCAAAGATACGCAGTATTTT.

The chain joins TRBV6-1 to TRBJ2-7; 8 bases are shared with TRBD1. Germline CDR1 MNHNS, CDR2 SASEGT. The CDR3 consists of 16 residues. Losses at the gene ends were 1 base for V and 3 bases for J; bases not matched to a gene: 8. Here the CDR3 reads CASSEGGDRNFYEQYF. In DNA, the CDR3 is TGTGCCAGCAGTGAAGGAGGGGACAGGAACTTCTACGAGCAGTACTTC.

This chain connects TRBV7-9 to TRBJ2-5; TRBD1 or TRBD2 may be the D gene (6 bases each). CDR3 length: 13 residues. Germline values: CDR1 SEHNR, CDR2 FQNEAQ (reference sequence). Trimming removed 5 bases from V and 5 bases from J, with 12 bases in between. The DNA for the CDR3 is TGTGCCAGCAGCAAGACTAGGGGGGAGACCCAGTACTTC. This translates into CASSKTRGETQYF. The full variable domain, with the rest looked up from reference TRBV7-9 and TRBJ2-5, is DTGVSQNPRHKITKRGQNVTFRCDPISEHNRLYWYRQTLGQGPEFLTYFQNEAQLEKSRLLSDRFSAERPKGSFSTLEIQRTEQGDSAMYLCASSKTRGETQYFGPGTRLLVL.

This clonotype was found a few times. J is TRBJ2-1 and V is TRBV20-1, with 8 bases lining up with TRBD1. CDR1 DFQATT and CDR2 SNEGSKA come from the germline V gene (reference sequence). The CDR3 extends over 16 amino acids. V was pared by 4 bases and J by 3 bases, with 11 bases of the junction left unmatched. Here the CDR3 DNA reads TGCAGTGCTACTTCGCAAAGGACAGGGAACTACAATGAGCAGTTCTTC. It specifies CSATSQRTGNYNEQFF.

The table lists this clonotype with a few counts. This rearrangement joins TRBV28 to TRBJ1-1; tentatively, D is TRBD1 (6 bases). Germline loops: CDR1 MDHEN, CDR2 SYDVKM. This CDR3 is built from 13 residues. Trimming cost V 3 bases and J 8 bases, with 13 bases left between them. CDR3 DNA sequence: TGTGCCAGCAGTTTGTCCCCTACAGGGGAAGCTTTCTTT. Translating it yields CASSLSPTGEAFF.

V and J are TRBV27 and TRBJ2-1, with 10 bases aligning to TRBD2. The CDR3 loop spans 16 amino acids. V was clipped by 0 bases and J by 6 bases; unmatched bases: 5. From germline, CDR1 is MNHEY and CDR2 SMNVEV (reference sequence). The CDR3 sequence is CASSLSKGLAANEQFF. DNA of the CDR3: TGTGCCAGCAGTTTATCGAAAGGACTAGCGGCCAATGAGCAGTTCTTC.

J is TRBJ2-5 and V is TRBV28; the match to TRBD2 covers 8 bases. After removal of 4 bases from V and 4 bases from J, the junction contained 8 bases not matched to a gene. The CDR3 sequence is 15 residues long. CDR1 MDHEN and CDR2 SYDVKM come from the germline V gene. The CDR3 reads CASSWRAGVTETQYF. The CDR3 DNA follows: TGTGCCAGCAGTTGGAGAGCGGGGGTCACAGAGACCCAGTACTTC.

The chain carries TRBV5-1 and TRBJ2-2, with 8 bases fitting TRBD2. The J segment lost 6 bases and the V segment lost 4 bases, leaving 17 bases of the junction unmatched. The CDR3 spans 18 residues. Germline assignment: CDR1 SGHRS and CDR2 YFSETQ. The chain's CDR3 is CASSRDITRGVGPGELFF. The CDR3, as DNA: TGCGCCAGCAGCCGGGACATCACGCGGGGGGTCGGTCCCGGGGAGCTGTTTTTT.

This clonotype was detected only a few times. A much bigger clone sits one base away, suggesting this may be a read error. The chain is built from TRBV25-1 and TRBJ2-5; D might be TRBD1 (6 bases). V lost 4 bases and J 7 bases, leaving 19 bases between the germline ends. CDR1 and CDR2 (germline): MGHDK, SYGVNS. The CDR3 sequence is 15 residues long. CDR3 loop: CASSARDNLRATQYF. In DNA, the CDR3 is TGTGCCAGCAGTGCCAGGGACAACCTACGGGCGACCCAGTACTTC.

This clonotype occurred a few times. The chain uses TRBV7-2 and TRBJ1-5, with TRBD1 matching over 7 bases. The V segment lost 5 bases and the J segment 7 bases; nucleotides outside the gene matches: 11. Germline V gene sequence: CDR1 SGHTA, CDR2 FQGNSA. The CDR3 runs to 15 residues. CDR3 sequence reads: CASSRDRVDIQPQHF. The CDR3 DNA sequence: TGTGCCAGCAGCCGAGACAGGGTCGATATACAGCCCCAGCATTTT. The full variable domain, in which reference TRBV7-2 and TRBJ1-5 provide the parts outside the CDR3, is GAGVSQSPSNKVTEKGKDVELRCDPISGHTALYWYRQSLGQGLEFLIYFQGNSAPDKSGLPSDRFSAERTGGSVSTLTIQRTQQEDSAVYLCASSRDRVDIQPQHFGDGTRLSIL.

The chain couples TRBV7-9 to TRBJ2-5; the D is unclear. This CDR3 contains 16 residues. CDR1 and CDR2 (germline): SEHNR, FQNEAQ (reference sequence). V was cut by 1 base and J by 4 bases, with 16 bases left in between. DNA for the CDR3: TGTGCCAGCAGCTTAGAGAGTACTCCTTTGGGAGAGACCCAGTACTTC. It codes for CASSLESTPLGETQYF.

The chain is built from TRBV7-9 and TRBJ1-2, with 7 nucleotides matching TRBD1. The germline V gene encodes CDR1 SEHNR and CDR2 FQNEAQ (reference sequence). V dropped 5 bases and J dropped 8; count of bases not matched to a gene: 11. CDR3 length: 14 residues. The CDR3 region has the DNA TGTGCCAGCAGCCCGGGGACAGATCTGCGCGGCTACACCTTC. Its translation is CASSPGTDLRGYTF.

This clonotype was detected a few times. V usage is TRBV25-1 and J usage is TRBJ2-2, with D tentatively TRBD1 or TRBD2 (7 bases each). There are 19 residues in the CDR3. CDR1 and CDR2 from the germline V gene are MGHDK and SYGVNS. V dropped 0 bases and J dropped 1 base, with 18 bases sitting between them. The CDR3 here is CASSEYRGGGRENTGELFF. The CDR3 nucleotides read TGTGCCAGCAGTGAATATAGGGGAGGGGGCCGAGAGAACACCGGGGAGCTGTTTTTT.

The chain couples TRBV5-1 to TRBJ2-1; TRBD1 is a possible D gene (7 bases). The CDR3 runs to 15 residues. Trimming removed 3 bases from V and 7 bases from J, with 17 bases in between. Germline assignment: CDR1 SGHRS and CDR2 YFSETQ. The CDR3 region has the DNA TGCGCCAGCAGCTCCCAGGGGGGCGGGGTAAATGAGCAGTTCTTC. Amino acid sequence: CASSSQGGGVNEQFF.

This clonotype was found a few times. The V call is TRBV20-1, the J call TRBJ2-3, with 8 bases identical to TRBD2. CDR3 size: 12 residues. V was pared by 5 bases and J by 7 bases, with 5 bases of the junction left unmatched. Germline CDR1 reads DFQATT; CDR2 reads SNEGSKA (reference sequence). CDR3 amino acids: CSASRTSNTQYF. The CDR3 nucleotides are TGCAGTGCTTCCCGGACTAGCAATACGCAGTATTTT.

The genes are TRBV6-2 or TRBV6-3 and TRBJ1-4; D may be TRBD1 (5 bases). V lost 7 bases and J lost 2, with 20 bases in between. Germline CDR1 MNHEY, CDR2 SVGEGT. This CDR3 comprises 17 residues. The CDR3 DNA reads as TGTGCCAGCAATCCGGGACCCTTGGCTTGGACTAATGAAAAACTGTTTTTT. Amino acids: CASNPGPLAWTNEKLFF.

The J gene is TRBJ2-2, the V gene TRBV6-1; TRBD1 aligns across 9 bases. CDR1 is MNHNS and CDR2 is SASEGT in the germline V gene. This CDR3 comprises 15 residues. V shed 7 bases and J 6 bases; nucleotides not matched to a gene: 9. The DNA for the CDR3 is TGTGCCAGCACGAGTTTACAGGGGGCCGCCGGGGAGCTGTTTTTT. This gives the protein CASTSLQGAAGELFF.

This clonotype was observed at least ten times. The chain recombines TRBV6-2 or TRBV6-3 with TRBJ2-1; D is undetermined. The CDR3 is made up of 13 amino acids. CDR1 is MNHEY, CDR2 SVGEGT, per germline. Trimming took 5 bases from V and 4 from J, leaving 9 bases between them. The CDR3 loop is CASSLTEYNEQFF. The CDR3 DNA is TGTGCCAGCAGTCTGACCGAGTACAATGAGCAGTTCTTC.

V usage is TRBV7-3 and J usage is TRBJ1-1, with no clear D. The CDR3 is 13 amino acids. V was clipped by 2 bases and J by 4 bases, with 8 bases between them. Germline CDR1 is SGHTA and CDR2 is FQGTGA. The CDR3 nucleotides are TGTGCCAGCAGCTTAGGTTTGACCACTGAAGCTTTCTTT. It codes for CASSLGLTTEAFF.

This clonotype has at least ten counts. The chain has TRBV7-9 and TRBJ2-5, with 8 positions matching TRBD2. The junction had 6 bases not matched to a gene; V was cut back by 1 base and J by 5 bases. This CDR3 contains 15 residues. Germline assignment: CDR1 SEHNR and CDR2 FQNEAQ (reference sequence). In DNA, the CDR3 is TGTGCCAGCAGCTTAGAATGGGCTAGCGGGGAGACCCAGTACTTC. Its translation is CASSLEWASGETQYF.

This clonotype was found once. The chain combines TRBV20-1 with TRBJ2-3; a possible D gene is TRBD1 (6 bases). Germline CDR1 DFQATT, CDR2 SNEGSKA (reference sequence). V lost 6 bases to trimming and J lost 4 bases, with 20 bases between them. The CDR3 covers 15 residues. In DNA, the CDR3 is TGCAGTGCCGGCGGGCCGCGAGGGGGTCCAGATACGCAGTATTTT. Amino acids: CSAGGPRGGPDTQYF.